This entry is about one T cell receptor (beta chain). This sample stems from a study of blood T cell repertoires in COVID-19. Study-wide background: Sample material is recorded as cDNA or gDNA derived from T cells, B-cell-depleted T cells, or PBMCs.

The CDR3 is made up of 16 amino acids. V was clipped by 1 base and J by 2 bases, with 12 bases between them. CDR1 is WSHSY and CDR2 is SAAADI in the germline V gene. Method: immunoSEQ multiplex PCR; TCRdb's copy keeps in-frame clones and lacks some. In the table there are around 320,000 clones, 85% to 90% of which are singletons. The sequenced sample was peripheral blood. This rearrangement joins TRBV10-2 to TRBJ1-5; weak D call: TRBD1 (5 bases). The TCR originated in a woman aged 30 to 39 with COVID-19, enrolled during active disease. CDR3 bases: TGCGCCAGCAGTGAGTGGGGGGGAGCGCGCAATCAGCCCCAGCATTTT. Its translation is CASSEWGGARNQPQHF.